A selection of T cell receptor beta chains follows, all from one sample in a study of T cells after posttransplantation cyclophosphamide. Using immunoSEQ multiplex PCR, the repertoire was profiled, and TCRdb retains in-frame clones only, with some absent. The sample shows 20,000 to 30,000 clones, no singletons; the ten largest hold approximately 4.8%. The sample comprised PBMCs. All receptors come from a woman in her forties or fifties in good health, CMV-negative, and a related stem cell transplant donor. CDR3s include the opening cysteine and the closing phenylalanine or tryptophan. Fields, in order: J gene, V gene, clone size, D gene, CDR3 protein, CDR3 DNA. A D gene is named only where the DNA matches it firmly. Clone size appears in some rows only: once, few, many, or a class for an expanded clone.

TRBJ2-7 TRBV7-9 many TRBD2 CASSHSGGFNEQYF TGTGCCAGCAGCCATTCCGGGGGGTTCAACGAGCAGTACTTC
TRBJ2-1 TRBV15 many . CATSRDIQIYNEQFF TGTGCCACCAGCAGAGACATCCAAATTTACAATGAGCAGTTCTTC
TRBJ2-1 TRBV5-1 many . CASSLSSSYNEQFF TGCGCCAGCAGCTTGTCGAGCTCTTACAATGAGCAGTTCTTC
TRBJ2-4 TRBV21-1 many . CASSNSTGTSGGKNIQYF TGTGCCAGCAGCAACTCGACCGGGACTAGCGGCGGCAAAAACATTCAGTACTTC
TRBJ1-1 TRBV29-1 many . CSVEGAANTEAFF TGCAGCGTTGAAGGAGCGGCGAACACTGAAGCTTTCTTT
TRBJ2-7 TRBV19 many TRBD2 CASSIRPAGGSYEQYF TGTGCCAGTAGTATACGGCCAGCGGGAGGGTCCTACGAGCAGTACTTC
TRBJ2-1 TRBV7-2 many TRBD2 CASSLASGGYNEQFF TGTGCCAGCAGCTTAGCTAGCGGGGGATACAATGAGCAGTTCTTC
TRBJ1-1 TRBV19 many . CASSASPQGGTEAFF TGTGCCAGTAGTGCCTCCCCACAAGGCGGCACTGAAGCTTTCTTT
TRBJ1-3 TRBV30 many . CAWSPLGGVGNTIYF TGTGCCTGGAGCCCCCTAGGGGGGGTTGGAAACACCATATATTTT
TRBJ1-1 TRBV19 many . CASKIGASGMNTEAFF TGTGCCAGTAAAATAGGGGCCAGTGGAATGAACACTGAAGCTTTCTTT
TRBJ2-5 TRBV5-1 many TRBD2 CASQTFYGGTETQYF TGCGCCAGCCAAACCTTCTACGGGGGGACGGAGACCCAGTACTTC
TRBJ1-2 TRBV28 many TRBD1 CASRFDDRVGGYTF TGTGCCAGCCGCTTTGATGACAGGGTGGGCGGCTACACCTTC
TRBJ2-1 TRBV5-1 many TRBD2 CASSSSGEDNEQFF TGCGCCAGCAGTTCTAGCGGGGAGGACAATGAGCAGTTCTTC
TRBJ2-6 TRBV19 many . CASNGQPGANVLTF TGTGCCAGCAACGGACAGCCCGGGGCCAACGTCCTGACTTTC
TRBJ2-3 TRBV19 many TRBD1 CASSQPTGARTDTQYF TGTGCCAGTAGTCAGCCGACAGGGGCTCGCACAGATACGCAGTATTTT
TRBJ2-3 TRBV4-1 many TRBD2 CASSQSPGTSANTDTQYF TGCGCCAGCAGCCAAAGCCCCGGGACTAGCGCTAACACAGATACGCAGTATTTT
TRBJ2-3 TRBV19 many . CASSIGGTSDTQYF TGTGCCAGTAGTATAGGGGGGACATCCGATACGCAGTATTTT
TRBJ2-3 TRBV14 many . CASSPAGSADTQYF TGTGCCAGCAGCCCCGCCGGGTCGGCAGATACGCAGTATTTT
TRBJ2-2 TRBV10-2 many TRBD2 CASSGTSGYTGELFF TGCGCCAGCAGTGGGACTAGCGGGTACACCGGGGAGCTGTTTTTT
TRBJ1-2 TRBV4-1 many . CASSHWQASNYGYTF TGCGCCAGCAGCCATTGGCAGGCCTCTAACTATGGCTACACCTTC
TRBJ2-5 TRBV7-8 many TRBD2 CASRGSAGVGGETQYF TGTGCCAGCAGGGGGTCGGCGGGGGTAGGAGGAGAGACCCAGTACTTC
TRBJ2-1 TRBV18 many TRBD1 CASSLDRQGREQFF TGTGCCAGCTCACTCGATAGACAGGGCCGTGAGCAGTTCTTC
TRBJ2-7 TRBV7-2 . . CASRPEGDYEQYF TGTGCCAGCAGGCCGGAAGGGGACTACGAGCAGTACTTC
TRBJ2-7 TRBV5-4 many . CASSPGRVREQYF TGTGCCAGCAGCCCGGGTCGGGTGAGGGAGCAGTACTTC
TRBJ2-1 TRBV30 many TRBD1 CAWSEGDRVIHEQFF TGTGCCTGGAGTGAAGGGGACAGGGTCATCCATGAGCAGTTCTTC
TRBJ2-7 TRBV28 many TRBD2 CASRLGTSDEQYF TGTGCCAGCAGACTTGGGACTAGCGACGAGCAGTACTTC
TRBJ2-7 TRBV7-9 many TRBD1 CASSGGTGGVHEQYF TGTGCCAGCAGCGGGGGGACAGGGGGTGTCCACGAGCAGTACTTC
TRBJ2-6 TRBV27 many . CASSSRLSAGANVLTF TGTGCCAGCAGTTCCAGGTTGTCCGCTGGGGCCAACGTCCTGACTTTC
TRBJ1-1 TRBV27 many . CASSPSTGNTEAFF TGTGCCAGCAGTCCCTCGACAGGGAACACTGAAGCTTTCTTT
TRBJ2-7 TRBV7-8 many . CASSLAYRVKASYEQYF TGTGCCAGCAGCTTAGCCTACCGGGTCAAGGCTTCCTACGAGCAGTACTTC
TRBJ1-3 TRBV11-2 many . CASSIRERSAGNTIYF TGTGCCAGCAGCATCCGGGAGAGGTCGGCCGGAAACACCATATATTTT
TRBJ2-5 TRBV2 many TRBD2 CASTLSGGGRAQYF TGTGCCAGCACCCTCAGCGGGGGGGGGAGGGCCCAGTACTTC